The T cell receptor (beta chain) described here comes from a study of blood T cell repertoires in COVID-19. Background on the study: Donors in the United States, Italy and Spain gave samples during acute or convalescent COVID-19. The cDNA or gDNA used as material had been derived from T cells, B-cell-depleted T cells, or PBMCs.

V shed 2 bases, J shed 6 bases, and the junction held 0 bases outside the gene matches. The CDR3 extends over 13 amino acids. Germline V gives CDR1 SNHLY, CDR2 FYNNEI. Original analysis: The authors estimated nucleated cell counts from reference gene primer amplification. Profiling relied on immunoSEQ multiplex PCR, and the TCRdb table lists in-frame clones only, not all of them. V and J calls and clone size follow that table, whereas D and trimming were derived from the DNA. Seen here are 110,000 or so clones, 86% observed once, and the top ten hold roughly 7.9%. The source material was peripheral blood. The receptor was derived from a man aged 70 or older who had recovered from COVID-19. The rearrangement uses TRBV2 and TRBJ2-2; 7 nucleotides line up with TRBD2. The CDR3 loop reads CASSERGAGELFF. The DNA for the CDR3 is TGTGCCAGCAGTGAACGGGGGGCCGGGGAGCTGTTTTTT.